A selection of T cell receptor beta chains follows, all from one sample in a study of T cell changes during pregnancy in multiple sclerosis. Assay: immunoSEQ multiplex PCR; the TCRdb copy retains only in-frame clones and omits some. The data hold tens of thousands of clones, with 90% to 95% observed a single time. Sequencing was performed on CD8+ T cells from peripheral blood mononuclear cells, taken in the third trimester of pregnancy. Receptors were obtained from a female donor with multiple sclerosis, enrolled in a pregnancy study. The CDR3 runs from the conserved cysteine through the conserved F or W. Fields, in order: CDR3 DNA, CDR3 protein, V gene, clone size, J gene, D gene. The D gene is left open where the match is weak. A clone size is listed for some rows: how often the clone was seen (once, few, many), or a class if it is expanded.

TGTGCCATCAGTGAGGCTGGACAGGGCCATCAGCCCCAGCATTTT | CAISEAGQGHQPQHF | TRBV10-3 | few | TRBJ1-5 | TRBD1
TGCGCCAGCAGCTTCAATTCTGAGCAGTTCTTC | CASSFNSEQFF | TRBV5-1 | NA | TRBJ2-1 | NA
TGTGCCAGCAGCTTAGTCGGGAACTATGGCTACACCTTC | CASSLVGNYGYTF | TRBV7-9 | NA | TRBJ1-2 | NA
TGTGCCAGCAGCCAAGCGGGCAGGGTCGCCGAGCAGTACTTC | CASSQAGRVAEQYF | TRBV14 | NA | TRBJ2-7 | NA
TGTGCCACCCTGGGACAGCGCTACGAGCAGTACTTC | CATLGQRYEQYF | TRBV10-3 | NA | TRBJ2-7 | TRBD1
TGTGCCAGCAGCTCCGCGGGGGCATTAGGTAGTGAGACCCAGTACTTC | CASSSAGALGSETQYF | TRBV7-3 | NA | TRBJ2-5 | NA
TGTGCCAGCTCACCGCAGGGCCCGGAGGGCTACACCTTC | CASSPQGPEGYTF | TRBV18 | NA | TRBJ1-2 | NA
TGTGCCAGCAGTTACTCCAGGGGGCAGGCTGGGACTGAAGCTTTCTTT | CASSYSRGQAGTEAFF | TRBV6-5 | once | TRBJ1-1 | TRBD1
TGTGCCAGCAGCTTCCCTGACCCCGGGGGGGCTTTCTTT | CASSFPDPGGAFF | TRBV11-2 | NA | TRBJ1-1 | NA
TGTGCCAGCAGTATCGTCTCCGGGACAGGTCCCACCCAGTACTTC | CASSIVSGTGPTQYF | TRBV6-1 | NA | TRBJ2-5 | TRBD1
TGTGCCAGTGCGGGCGTAGGAGGTGGCTACACCTTC | CASAGVGGGYTF | TRBV25-1 | NA | TRBJ1-2 | NA
TGTGCTAGTGGTTTGAGCCAGGTCCAAGAGACCCAGTACTTC | CASGLSQVQETQYF | TRBV12-5 | once | TRBJ2-5 | NA
TGTGCCAGCAGCTTAGGGGGGGGTACGCAGTATTTT | CASSLGGGTQYF | TRBV13 | NA | TRBJ2-3 | NA
TGTGCCAGCAGCTCGCCGTCCTCTCGACAGAATGGCTACACCTTC | CASSSPSSRQNGYTF | TRBV13 | NA | TRBJ1-2 | NA
TGTGCCAGCTCCCCGGACAGGGAGGTCGAGCCCCAGCATTTT | CASSPDREVEPQHF | TRBV18 | NA | TRBJ1-5 | TRBD1
TGTGCCAGCAGCGCTTACGGACAGGGGGCAAGAGAGACCCAGTACTTC | CASSAYGQGARETQYF | TRBV9 | NA | TRBJ2-5 | TRBD1
TGTGCCAGCAGCCAGACGACAGGGTATGGCTACACCTTC | CASSQTTGYGYTF | TRBV9 | NA | TRBJ1-2 | TRBD1
TGCGCCAGCAGCCCCCGGTTGAGCTACGAGCAGTACTTC | CASSPRLSYEQYF | TRBV4-1 | NA | TRBJ2-7 | NA
TGTGCCAGCAGCTATTCGGCAGAGGTAAAAAAAAACTATGGCTACACCTTC | CASSYSAEVKKNYGYTF | TRBV12-1 | NA | TRBJ1-2 | NA
TGTGCCAGCTTCGGGACAACGGCTTACGAGCAGTACTTC | CASFGTTAYEQYF | TRBV6-5 | NA | TRBJ2-7 | NA
TGTGCCAGTAGTGTAAACAGGGCCCTCTCCTACGAGCAGTACTTC | CASSVNRALSYEQYF | TRBV19 | NA | TRBJ2-7 | NA
TGCGCCAGCAGCTTGGAAAGGGGTTCACCCCTCCACTTT | CASSLERGSPLHF | TRBV5-1 | NA | TRBJ1-6 | NA
TGTGCCAGCAGGCGGGACAGTCTCGGGGGTAACACTGAAGCTTTCTTT | CASRRDSLGGNTEAFF | TRBV7-6 | NA | TRBJ1-1 | TRBD1
TGCGCCAGCAGCTTGGGGCCTGATGAGGGCACTGAAGCTTTCTTT | CASSLGPDEGTEAFF | TRBV5-1 | NA | TRBJ1-1 | NA
TGTGCCAGCAGCGTAGGAGGCGGGGGCCGGAGCACAGATACGCAGTATTTT | CASSVGGGGRSTDTQYF | TRBV9 | NA | TRBJ2-3 | NA
TGTGCCAGCAGCGTCTGGGACTTCAATGAAAAACTGTTTTTT | CASSVWDFNEKLFF | TRBV5-6 | NA | TRBJ1-4 | NA
TGCGGGGTGGGGGGAAGCACTGAAGCTTTCTTT | CGVGGSTEAFF | TRBV20-1 | few | TRBJ1-1 | NA
TGTGCCAGCAGCCCACACCTTCAAGAGACCCAGTACTTC | CASSPHLQETQYF | TRBV7-9 | NA | TRBJ2-5 | NA
TGCAGCGTTGATGTATCCGCCTCGGGTGTCTTT | CSVDVSASGVF | TRBV29-1 | NA | TRBJ1-1 | NA
TGCGCCAGCAGCCCGTCGGGAGGGGCAAGGAACACTGAAGCTTTCTTT | CASSPSGGARNTEAFF | TRBV4-1 | few | TRBJ1-1 | NA
TGTGCCAGTTTGGACAGGGCCTACAATCAGCCCCAGCATTTT | CASLDRAYNQPQHF | TRBV19 | NA | TRBJ1-5 | TRBD1
TGTGCCAGCAGCGTAGAGATTAGCGTCGATGAGCAGTTCTTC | CASSVEISVDEQFF | TRBV9 | NA | TRBJ2-1 | NA
TGTGCCAGCAGTGACGGTGGCTACACCTTC | CASSDGGYTF | TRBV25-1 | NA | TRBJ1-2 | NA
TGTGCCAGCAGCTTGGGGTCGTCGATGCAGGGGAGCTATGGCTACACCTTC | CASSLGSSMQGSYGYTF | TRBV5-6 | NA | TRBJ1-2 | NA
TGTGCCAGCAGTGGGACAACAACCTACGAGCAGTACTTC | CASSGTTTYEQYF | TRBV25-1 | NA | TRBJ2-7 | NA
TGTGCCAGCAGCTCGGGGGGCGGATCCTACGAGCAGTACTTC | CASSSGGGSYEQYF | TRBV5-6 | once | TRBJ2-7 | NA
TGTGCCAGCAGCCGCCGGGGGGATAGCAATCAGCCCCAGCATTTT | CASSRRGDSNQPQHF | TRBV9 | NA | TRBJ1-5 | NA
TGTGCCAGCAGCTTTGTGGGGGCTTCCCCCTATGGCTACACCTTC | CASSFVGASPYGYTF | TRBV5-4 | NA | TRBJ1-2 | NA
TGCAGCGTCGCGCGCGGGGGCATGAACACTGAAGCTTTCTTT | CSVARGGMNTEAFF | TRBV29-1 | NA | TRBJ1-1 | NA
TGTGCCAGCAGGGCCGTCGGGCAGGGTAGGCAGCCCCAGCATTTT | CASRAVGQGRQPQHF | TRBV21-1 | NA | TRBJ1-5 | NA
TGTGCCAGCAACCCCGGGACAGGGGTCTACGAGCAGTACTTC | CASNPGTGVYEQYF | TRBV9 | once | TRBJ2-7 | TRBD1
TGTGCCAGTAGTGATTCCGGGACAATACTAATCTACGAGCAGTACTTC | CASSDSGTILIYEQYF | TRBV19 | NA | TRBJ2-7 | NA
TGTGCCAGCAGCTTAGCGAGTGGTTCTGGGCAGTACTACGAGCAGTACTTC | CASSLASGSGQYYEQYF | TRBV7-9 | NA | TRBJ2-7 | NA
TGTGCCAGCAGCCGAGACAGGGGGCCTAATTCACCCCTCCACTTT | CASSRDRGPNSPLHF | TRBV6-5 | NA | TRBJ1-6 | TRBD1
TGTGCCAGCAGCGACCAGGGGATCTCCTACGAGCAGTACTTC | CASSDQGISYEQYF | TRBV7-3 | NA | TRBJ2-7 | NA
TGTGCCAGCAGTGAGGACGGGGGGGGAATTTACAATGAGCAGTTCTTC | CASSEDGGGIYNEQFF | TRBV25-1 | NA | TRBJ2-1 | TRBD2
TGCAGCGTCGAGGACTTTCTGTACCAAGAGACCCAGTACTTC | CSVEDFLYQETQYF | TRBV29-1 | NA | TRBJ2-5 | NA
TGCGCCAGCACCACGGACGGAATCGGGCGAGCGGGGACTAGCTCCTACGAGCAGTACTTC | CASTTDGIGRAGTSSYEQYF | TRBV5-1 | once | TRBJ2-7 | TRBD2
TGTGCCAGCAGCGGCGCGGGGGAGAGAACTGAAGCTTTCTTT | CASSGAGERTEAFF | TRBV9 | NA | TRBJ1-1 | NA
TGTGCCAGCAGCCTCAACCGGGGCTATGGCTACACCTTC | CASSLNRGYGYTF | TRBV6-6 | NA | TRBJ1-2 | NA
TGCGCCAGCAGCCTGTTAGGGACAGGGGACAACTATGGCTACACCTTC | CASSLLGTGDNYGYTF | TRBV5-1 | NA | TRBJ1-2 | TRBD1
TGCGCCAGCAGCCAAGATCGGCCTAGCGGGGAATACAATGAGCAGTTCTTC | CASSQDRPSGEYNEQFF | TRBV4-1 | once | TRBJ2-1 | TRBD2
TGTGCCAGCAGCTTACTGGGGACTGCAGGCACAGATACGCAGTATTTT | CASSLLGTAGTDTQYF | TRBV11-2 | NA | TRBJ2-3 | NA
TGTGCCAGCAGCTTATCTGGGAGTCCCTACGAGCAGTACTTC | CASSLSGSPYEQYF | TRBV7-9 | NA | TRBJ2-7 | NA
TGTGCCAGCAGTTCAGGTTATGGCTACACCTTC | CASSSGYGYTF | TRBV6-5 | NA | TRBJ1-2 | NA
TGTGCCAGTAGTATTGGGGACATTGAAGCTTTCTTT | CASSIGDIEAFF | TRBV19 | NA | TRBJ1-1 | NA
TGTGCCACCGACCGGGACAGGTCTTACAATGAGCAGTTCTTC | CATDRDRSYNEQFF | TRBV15 | few | TRBJ2-1 | TRBD1